The rows below give T cell receptor beta chains drawn from one sample of a study of CD4+ T cells in melanoma. Assay: immunoSEQ multiplex PCR; the TCRdb copy retains only in-frame clones and omits some. The sample has 7,500 to 10,000 clones, around four fifths seen once. Material: cells from a culture (not recorded whether cultured in vitro). These TCRs come from a human donor with melanoma. Each CDR3 is given with its conserved first and last residue. The order of the fields is V gene, D gene, J gene, clone size, CDR3 DNA, CDR3 protein. The D gene is left open where the match is weak. Rows give clone size only sometimes, using once, few, many, or a class for an expanded clone.

V gene: TRBV27
D gene: .
J gene: TRBJ1-5
clone size: .
CDR3 DNA: TGTGCCAGCAGTTTAAACAGGGTTGGTCAGCCCCAGCATTTT
CDR3 protein: CASSLNRVGQPQHF

V gene: TRBV20-1
D gene: TRBD1
J gene: TRBJ2-3
clone size: .
CDR3 DNA: TGCAGTGCTAGTGCCTCAGGGGGCGGAGATACGCAGTATTTT
CDR3 protein: CSASASGGGDTQYF

V gene: TRBV7-6
D gene: .
J gene: TRBJ2-7
clone size: medium-sized
CDR3 DNA: TGTGCCAGCAGCTTATTCCCAGGGGATCGCTACGAGCAGTACTTC
CDR3 protein: CASSLFPGDRYEQYF

V gene: TRBV18
D gene: .
J gene: TRBJ2-1
clone size: .
CDR3 DNA: TGTGCCAGCTCACCCCTTAGCGGCTCCTACAATGAGCAGTTCTTC
CDR3 protein: CASSPLSGSYNEQFF

V gene: TRBV5-6
D gene: .
J gene: TRBJ2-7
clone size: .
CDR3 DNA: TGTGCCAGCGGGTGGGCCGAGAGCCCCTACGAGCAGTACTTC
CDR3 protein: CASGWAESPYEQYF

V gene: TRBV27
D gene: .
J gene: TRBJ2-3
clone size: few
CDR3 DNA: TGTGCCAGCAGTTTATTCGGGAGTACAGATACGCAGTATTTT
CDR3 protein: CASSLFGSTDTQYF

V gene: TRBV5-1
D gene: .
J gene: TRBJ2-5
clone size: once
CDR3 DNA: TGCGCCAGCAGCTTGGATCTGGGGACCCAGTACTTC
CDR3 protein: CASSLDLGTQYF

V gene: TRBV6-5
D gene: .
J gene: TRBJ1-1
clone size: .
CDR3 DNA: TGTGCCAGCAGGGACTCCGGGATTATGAACACTGAAGCTTTCTTT
CDR3 protein: CASRDSGIMNTEAFF

V gene: TRBV2
D gene: .
J gene: TRBJ1-3
clone size: .
CDR3 DNA: TGTGCCAGCAGCCTCGAGAGGGGCAACACCATATATTTT
CDR3 protein: CASSLERGNTIYF

V gene: TRBV6-1
D gene: TRBD1
J gene: TRBJ2-3
clone size: .
CDR3 DNA: TGTGCCAGCAGTGATCCGGGACAGGCCAACACAGATACGCAGTATTTT
CDR3 protein: CASSDPGQANTDTQYF

V gene: TRBV7-9
D gene: .
J gene: TRBJ2-3
clone size: .
CDR3 DNA: TGTGCCAGCAGCTTATTCGGTGGGGCAGATACGCAGTATTTT
CDR3 protein: CASSLFGGADTQYF

V gene: TRBV19
D gene: .
J gene: TRBJ1-6
clone size: .
CDR3 DNA: TGTGCCAGTAGTCCCCGACAGGAGCGACCCCTCCACTTT
CDR3 protein: CASSPRQERPLHF

V gene: TRBV10-1
D gene: TRBD1
J gene: TRBJ1-2
clone size: .
CDR3 DNA: TGCGCCAGCAGTCTCGACAGGGACAGAGGCTACACCTTC
CDR3 protein: CASSLDRDRGYTF

V gene: TRBV30
D gene: .
J gene: TRBJ1-2
clone size: .
CDR3 DNA: TGTGCCTGGCGACAGGAGGGGACGGTAAACTATGGCTACACCTTC
CDR3 protein: CAWRQEGTVNYGYTF

V gene: TRBV10-3
D gene: TRBD1
J gene: TRBJ1-1
clone size: .
CDR3 DNA: TGTGCCATCAGTGAAGGGACAGGGACATGGGCTTTCTTT
CDR3 protein: CAISEGTGTWAFF

V gene: TRBV6-6
D gene: .
J gene: TRBJ1-5
clone size: .
CDR3 DNA: TGTGCCAGCAGCCTGAACCAGGGAAATCAGCCCCAGCATTTT
CDR3 protein: CASSLNQGNQPQHF

V gene: TRBV2
D gene: .
J gene: TRBJ2-1
clone size: .
CDR3 DNA: TGTGCCAGCAGTGTTTCTCCACCCGCCTACAATGAGCAGTTCTTC
CDR3 protein: CASSVSPPAYNEQFF

V gene: TRBV28
D gene: TRBD1
J gene: TRBJ1-5
clone size: .
CDR3 DNA: TGTGCCAGCAGTTTAGTCAGGGGGAATCAGCCCCAGCATTTT
CDR3 protein: CASSLVRGNQPQHF

V gene: TRBV19
D gene: .
J gene: TRBJ1-5
clone size: few
CDR3 DNA: TGTGCCAGTACCATGTGGGGGAGTGTTCAGCCCCAGCATTTT
CDR3 protein: CASTMWGSVQPQHF

V gene: TRBV2
D gene: .
J gene: TRBJ1-1
clone size: .
CDR3 DNA: TGTGCCAGCACCTGGGGGAGTTTTCAGGAAGCTTTCTTT
CDR3 protein: CASTWGSFQEAFF

V gene: TRBV6-5
D gene: TRBD1
J gene: TRBJ1-4
clone size: once
CDR3 DNA: TGTGCCAGCAGTCACGGGACAGGTGTTGAAAAACTGTTTTTT
CDR3 protein: CASSHGTGVEKLFF

V gene: TRBV11-2
D gene: TRBD1
J gene: TRBJ1-6
clone size: .
CDR3 DNA: TGTGCCAGCAGTCCCACAGGGGGAATCAATTCACCCCTCCACTTT
CDR3 protein: CASSPTGGINSPLHF

V gene: TRBV5-8
D gene: TRBD1
J gene: TRBJ1-6
clone size: .
CDR3 DNA: TGTGCCAGCAGCTTGAACAGGGGTAGGTCACCCCTCCACTTT
CDR3 protein: CASSLNRGRSPLHF

V gene: TRBV6-5
D gene: .
J gene: TRBJ1-2
clone size: .
CDR3 DNA: TGTGCCAGCCTTCTTAGGGGGGGCGATGGCTACACCTTC
CDR3 protein: CASLLRGGDGYTF

V gene: TRBV15
D gene: TRBD1
J gene: TRBJ2-7
clone size: .
CDR3 DNA: TGTGCCACCAGCAAACGACAGGGGGCTGGGTCCTACGAGCAGTACTTC
CDR3 protein: CATSKRQGAGSYEQYF

V gene: TRBV14
D gene: .
J gene: TRBJ1-4
clone size: .
CDR3 DNA: TGTGCCAGCAGCCAAGAGACAGGATGGAGCGAAAAACTGTTTTTT
CDR3 protein: CASSQETGWSEKLFF

V gene: TRBV7-2
D gene: .
J gene: TRBJ2-1
clone size: .
CDR3 DNA: TGTGCCAGCAGCGCGTCGGGGTTTTACAATGAGCAGTTCTTC
CDR3 protein: CASSASGFYNEQFF

V gene: TRBV9
D gene: .
J gene: TRBJ2-3
clone size: .
CDR3 DNA: TGTGCCAGCAGCGCCAGCTGGGGGTCCACCACCCGAGATACGCAGTATTTT
CDR3 protein: CASSASWGSTTRDTQYF

V gene: TRBV7-3
D gene: TRBD2
J gene: TRBJ2-1
clone size: .
CDR3 DNA: TGTGCCAGCAACCTAGCGGGGTCTGGTGAGCAGTTCTTC
CDR3 protein: CASNLAGSGEQFF

V gene: TRBV18
D gene: .
J gene: TRBJ2-7
clone size: .
CDR3 DNA: TGTGCCAGCTCACCATCGTGGGGGGTCGGCGACGAGCAGTACTTC
CDR3 protein: CASSPSWGVGDEQYF

V gene: TRBV5-1
D gene: TRBD1
J gene: TRBJ1-2
clone size: .
CDR3 DNA: TGCGCCAGCAGCACGGACAGGGGTGAAATCTATGGCTACACCTTC
CDR3 protein: CASSTDRGEIYGYTF

V gene: TRBV10-3
D gene: TRBD1
J gene: TRBJ1-2
clone size: once
CDR3 DNA: TGTGCCATCAGTGAGTCAGAAGGAGGGGGCGTTTCTGGCTACACCTTC
CDR3 protein: CAISESEGGGVSGYTF

V gene: TRBV11-2
D gene: .
J gene: TRBJ2-5
clone size: few
CDR3 DNA: TGTGCCAGCAGAGGGTTAGGACGAAGGGAGACCCAGTACTTC
CDR3 protein: CASRGLGRRETQYF

V gene: TRBV7-2
D gene: .
J gene: TRBJ1-4
clone size: .
CDR3 DNA: TGTGCCAGCAGCCCGAGGGGATTGTCTGAAAAACTGTTTTTT
CDR3 protein: CASSPRGLSEKLFF

V gene: TRBV7-2
D gene: .
J gene: TRBJ1-5
clone size: once
CDR3 DNA: TGTGCCAGCTCGGTCGGAGGGTTACAGCCCCAGCATTTT
CDR3 protein: CASSVGGLQPQHF

V gene: TRBV3-1/TRBV3-2
D gene: TRBD2
J gene: TRBJ2-4
clone size: .
CDR3 DNA: TGTGCCAGCAGCCACGGGGGGGCCGCCAAAAACATTCAGTACTTC
CDR3 protein: CASSHGGAAKNIQYF

V gene: TRBV12-3/TRBV12-4
D gene: .
J gene: TRBJ2-3
clone size: few
CDR3 DNA: TGTGCCAGCAGTACGGGACTCCCAGATACGCAGTATTTT
CDR3 protein: CASSTGLPDTQYF

V gene: TRBV6-5
D gene: .
J gene: TRBJ1-2
clone size: .
CDR3 DNA: TGTGCCAGCAAACGGGCGGGGATCTTCAACTATGGCTACACCTTC
CDR3 protein: CASKRAGIFNYGYTF

V gene: TRBV7-9
D gene: TRBD1
J gene: TRBJ2-2
clone size: .
CDR3 DNA: TGTGCCAGCAGCTTCCGGGACAGGGAGTACACCGGGGAGCTGTTTTTT
CDR3 protein: CASSFRDREYTGELFF

V gene: TRBV11-3
D gene: .
J gene: TRBJ2-5
clone size: .
CDR3 DNA: TGTGCCAGCAGCTTATTCTTCTCCGAGACCCAGTACTTC
CDR3 protein: CASSLFFSETQYF

V gene: TRBV6-1
D gene: .
J gene: TRBJ2-1
clone size: .
CDR3 DNA: TGTGCCAGCAGTGAGGTCCTGCGGGGTGGAGAGCAGTTCTTC
CDR3 protein: CASSEVLRGGEQFF

V gene: TRBV18
D gene: .
J gene: TRBJ2-1
clone size: .
CDR3 DNA: TGTGCCAGCTCACCGTCAACGAATACGGGAGATGAGCAGTTCTTC
CDR3 protein: CASSPSTNTGDEQFF

V gene: TRBV19
D gene: .
J gene: TRBJ1-2
clone size: .
CDR3 DNA: TGTGCCAGTAGAAGGACAGTTACAAGAAACTATGGCTACACCTTC
CDR3 protein: CASRRTVTRNYGYTF

V gene: TRBV30
D gene: TRBD2
J gene: TRBJ2-1
clone size: .
CDR3 DNA: TGTGCCTGGAGTTTTGGCGGGGGGGCGGGTGAGCAGTTCTTC
CDR3 protein: CAWSFGGGAGEQFF

V gene: TRBV30
D gene: .
J gene: TRBJ1-4
clone size: .
CDR3 DNA: TGTGCCTGGAGTGTAGGGAATGAAAAACTGTTTTTT
CDR3 protein: CAWSVGNEKLFF

V gene: TRBV10-3
D gene: .
J gene: TRBJ1-2
clone size: .
CDR3 DNA: TGTGCCATCAGTGAGTCGAACGGGCAGGGCTCTGGCTACACCTTC
CDR3 protein: CAISESNGQGSGYTF

V gene: TRBV6-5
D gene: TRBD1
J gene: TRBJ1-1
clone size: .
CDR3 DNA: TGTGCCAGCAGTTACGGACAGGACACTGAAGCTTTCTTT
CDR3 protein: CASSYGQDTEAFF

V gene: TRBV4-2
D gene: TRBD2
J gene: TRBJ2-3
clone size: .
CDR3 DNA: TGTGCCAGCAGCCGGGCTGGCGGGGGGGAGTCCGCAGATACGCAGTATTTT
CDR3 protein: CASSRAGGGESADTQYF

V gene: TRBV5-4
D gene: TRBD1
J gene: TRBJ1-2
clone size: few
CDR3 DNA: TGTGCCAGCAGCGGGCAACAGGGGTTGGGGGGCTACACCTTC
CDR3 protein: CASSGQQGLGGYTF

V gene: TRBV2
D gene: TRBD1
J gene: TRBJ1-1
clone size: .
CDR3 DNA: TGTGCCAGCATCCAATTCGACCCCGGGACAGGAGGTGAAGCTTTCTTT
CDR3 protein: CASIQFDPGTGGEAFF

V gene: TRBV18
D gene: TRBD1
J gene: TRBJ1-2
clone size: .
CDR3 DNA: TGTGCCAGCTCACCTAAACAGGGGAACTATGGCTACACCTTC
CDR3 protein: CASSPKQGNYGYTF

V gene: TRBV5-8
D gene: .
J gene: TRBJ2-1
clone size: .
CDR3 DNA: TGTGCCAGCAGCTTGGCCCGATACAATGAGCAGTTCTTC
CDR3 protein: CASSLARYNEQFF

V gene: TRBV30
D gene: .
J gene: TRBJ1-6
clone size: .
CDR3 DNA: TGTGCCTGGAGAAAAACCACAGTCCCACCCCTCCACTTT
CDR3 protein: CAWRKTTVPPLHF

V gene: TRBV30
D gene: .
J gene: TRBJ1-2
clone size: .
CDR3 DNA: TGTGCCTGGACCGGGGGCTACACCTTC
CDR3 protein: CAWTGGYTF